This TCR beta chain stems from a study of cytomegalovirus exposure and HLA in healthy donors. Study observations and caveats: In an earlier analysis, most TCR beta V segments were productive about 87% or about 30% of the time.

V shed 8 bases, J shed 7 bases, and the junction held 8 bases outside the gene matches. CDR1 and CDR2 (germline): PRHDT, FYEKMQ (reference sequence). The CDR3 totals 14 residues. Points on this clone: Its antigen is not identified.

Researchers ran the PCR with 60 Vbeta and 13 Jbeta primers. Original analysis: A later analysis tallied tens of millions of unique TCR beta chains, around 11 million of them shared. Clones were sequenced by immunoSEQ multiplex PCR, and TCRdb holds only the in-frame ones, with some missing. The DNA was the basis for D and trimming; V, J and clone size are from that table. The sample yields fewer than 150,000 clones, roughly three quarters seen once. The gene calls are TRBV13 and TRBJ1-4, with 9 bases lining up with TRBD1. Sequencing was carried out using PBMCs. The TCR was taken from a male donor in good health and CMV-seronegative. In DNA form, the CDR3 reads TGTGCCAGCCAGCGGGGGACAGGGAGTGAAAAACTGTTTTTT. Encoded protein: CASQRGTGSEKLFF.